Listed below are T cell receptor beta chains from one sample, sequenced in a study of T-cell reconstitution after alpha-beta-depleted transplantation in children. Using its own MiXCR run on the PCR reads, TCRdb lists one record per CDR3 protein. The top ten clones hold approximately 4.5% of a sample with 700,000 to 850,000 distinct CDR3 sequences, around 17% of them seen once. Sequences were derived from PBMCs, mostly from graft donor cells, sampled 360 days after TCRalphabeta/CD19-depleted stem cell transplant. The receptors shown here come from a male patient under 18 who had a stem cell transplant for acute lymphoblastic leukemia, so the T cells may come from the graft donor. The CDR3 runs from the conserved cysteine through the conserved F or W. The D gene is left open where the match is weak. Not every row has a clone size; where given, it reads once, few, many or a size class.

TRBV10-3,few,NA,TRBJ2-7,CAISGQDPYEQYF,TGTGCCATCAGTGGACAAGACCCCTACGAGCAGTACTTC
TRBV10-3,NA,TRBD2,TRBJ2-1,CATSLAGGRSNEQFF,TGTGCCACTAGCCTAGCGGGAGGGCGGTCAAATGAGCAGTTCTTC
TRBV20-1,NA,NA,TRBJ2-1,CSAYDTYNEQFF,TGCAGTGCTTACGACACCTACAATGAGCAGTTCTTC
TRBV5-1,many,NA,TRBJ2-1,CASSELDYNEQFF,TGCGCCAGCAGCGAACTAGATTACAATGAGCAGTTCTTC
TRBV6-1,NA,NA,TRBJ2-1,CASSGLLAVGIKNNEQFF,TGTGCCAGCAGTGGCCTACTCGCCGTCGGGATAAAGAACAATGAGCAGTTCTTC
TRBV12-3/TRBV12-4,few,NA,TRBJ2-7,CASRSRDTGRISYEQYF,TGTGCCAGCAGAAGCCGTGACACAGGACGAATCTCCTACGAGCAGTACTTC
TRBV6-2/TRBV6-3,many,NA,TRBJ2-7,CASSYVRYEQYF,TGTGCCAGCAGTTACGTGAGGTACGAGCAGTACTTC
TRBV20-1,NA,NA,TRBJ2-2,CSAGRVEPIVMFF,TGCAGTGCTGGTCGGGTGGAGCCAATTGTGATGTTTTTT
TRBV2,many,NA,TRBJ2-3,CASSQGGWRTDTQYF,TGTGCCAGCAGCCAAGGGGGGTGGCGCACAGATACGCAGTATTTT
TRBV12-3/TRBV12-4,many,NA,TRBJ2-2,CASRLASTGELFF,TGTGCCAGCAGACTAGCTAGTACCGGGGAGCTGTTTTTT
TRBV12-3/TRBV12-4,NA,TRBD2,TRBJ2-3,CASRKGLAGFTDTQYF,TGTGCCAGCAGAAAGGGACTAGCGGGGTTCACAGATACGCAGTATTTT
TRBV6-6,few,NA,TRBJ2-5,CASSRDLLRDQYF,TGTGCCAGCAGCCGCGACCTACTCAGGGACCAGTACTTC
TRBV29-1,few,TRBD1,TRBJ2-7,CSVWDRGDSYEQYF,TGCAGCGTTTGGGACAGGGGTGACTCCTACGAGCAGTACTTC
TRBV12-3/TRBV12-4,many,NA,TRBJ2-7,CASTIPLSDEQYF,TGTGCCAGCACCATCCCTTTGAGCGACGAGCAGTACTTC
TRBV12-3/TRBV12-4,NA,NA,TRBJ2-4,CASSLAGPRIPKNIQYF,TGTGCCAGCAGTTTAGCGGGACCCAGGATCCCCAAAAACATTCAGTACTTC
TRBV20-1,many,NA,TRBJ2-3,CSATNRRGPSTDTQYF,TGCAGTGCTACCAACAGGCGGGGTCCCAGCACAGATACGCAGTATTTT
TRBV5-5,NA,NA,TRBJ2-4,CASSFILEAIQYF,TGTGCCAGCAGCTTTATACTGGAGGCCATTCAGTACTTC
TRBV5-1,many,TRBD2,TRBJ2-3,CASSLELLAGADTQYF,TGCGCCAGCAGCTTGGAACTTCTAGCGGGAGCGGATACGCAGTATTTT
TRBV12-3/TRBV12-4,few,NA,TRBJ2-2,CASSIGQTNTGELFF,TGTGCCAGCAGTATAGGACAAACGAACACCGGGGAGCTGTTTTTT
TRBV3-1,NA,TRBD2,TRBJ2-7,CTSRPMGLAGRGNYEQYF,TGTACCAGCAGACCCATGGGACTAGCGGGTAGAGGGAACTACGAGCAGTACTTC
TRBV5-1,NA,NA,TRBJ2-5,CASSLGAGRYQETQYF,TGCGCCAGCAGCTTGGGGGCCGGAAGATACCAAGAGACCCAGTACTTC
TRBV5-5,few,NA,TRBJ2-7,CASSLAGVWNRISYEQYF,TGTGCCAGCAGCTTGGCCGGGGTTTGGAACAGGATCTCCTACGAGCAGTACTTC
TRBV7-9,NA,NA,TRBJ1-2,CASSFSYRALWGYTF,TGTGCCAGCAGCTTTAGCTACAGGGCATTATGGGGCTACACCTTC
TRBV5-1,NA,NA,TRBJ2-4,CASSSGRCRGKNIQYF,TGCGCCAGCAGCTCCGGGCGATGCAGGGGCAAAAACATTCAGTACTTC
TRBV20-1,few,NA,TRBJ2-7,CSASVLAAGYEQYF,TGCAGTGCTAGTGTATTAGCGGCGGGCTACGAGCAGTACTTC
TRBV5-1,NA,TRBD1,TRBJ1-2,CASSLVPGQGYGYTF,TGCGCCAGCAGCTTGGTACCCGGACAGGGCTATGGCTACACCTTC
TRBV5-1,few,NA,TRBJ1-2,CASSLEPAYGYTF,TGCGCCAGCAGCTTGGAGCCAGCCTATGGCTACACCTTC
TRBV10-3,few,NA,TRBJ1-6,CAISESISKSLRKPSPLHF,TGTGCCATCAGTGAGTCAATCTCAAAGTCACTCCGCAAACCTTCACCCCTCCACTTT
TRBV5-5,NA,NA,TRBJ2-3,CASRPEDSRGTQYF,TGTGCCAGCAGACCGGAGGATAGCAGGGGTACGCAGTATTTT
TRBV5-1,few,TRBD2,TRBJ2-1,CASSFRLAGGADNEQFF,TGCGCCAGCAGCTTCCGATTAGCGGGAGGGGCGGACAATGAGCAGTTCTTC
TRBV9,NA,TRBD2,TRBJ2-1,CASSVVPGLATYNEQFF,TGTGCCAGCAGCGTAGTCCCCGGACTAGCGACCTACAATGAGCAGTTCTTC
TRBV2,many,NA,TRBJ2-1,CASRGYSNEQFF,TGTGCCAGCAGGGGCTACAGCAATGAGCAGTTCTTC
TRBV7-3,NA,NA,TRBJ2-7,CASCPTGSLYEQYF,TGTGCCAGCTGCCCCACCGGGAGTCTTTACGAGCAGTACTTC
TRBV12-3/TRBV12-4,few,NA,TRBJ1-6,CASSSSWGTGSSSYNSPLHF,TGTGCCAGCAGTTCATCGTGGGGCACGGGGTCTAGCTCCTATAATTCACCCCTCCACTTT
TRBV2,few,TRBD2,TRBJ2-7,CASRGLAGSLNYEQYF,TGTGCCAGCAGGGGACTAGCGGGGTCCCTTAACTACGAGCAGTACTTC
TRBV20-1,NA,TRBD2,TRBJ2-7,CSAPGTSHGEQYF,TGCAGTGCTCCCGGGACTAGCCATGGCGAGCAGTACTTC
TRBV7-9,few,TRBD2,TRBJ2-1,CASSFWTSDYNEQFF,TGTGCCAGCAGCTTCTGGACTAGCGATTACAATGAGCAGTTCTTC
TRBV2,NA,TRBD1,TRBJ2-3,CASTGTGSLRTTDTQYF,TGTGCCAGCACCGGGACAGGGTCCCTACGGACCACAGATACGCAGTATTTT
TRBV6-5,few,NA,TRBJ2-7,CASSYEQGRFSYEQYF,TGTGCCAGCAGTTACGAGCAGGGACGATTCTCCTACGAGCAGTACTTC
TRBV6-5,NA,NA,TRBJ2-3,CASSYARATDTQYF,TGTGCCAGCAGTTACGCGCGGGCCACAGATACGCAGTATTTT
TRBV20-1,few,NA,TRBJ1-2,CSARGANGYTF,TGCAGTGCTCGAGGGGCGAATGGCTACACCTTC
TRBV29-1,NA,NA,TRBJ2-1,CSSHESRSEQFF,TGCAGCTCCCATGAAAGCCGAAGTGAGCAGTTCTTC
TRBV29-1,many,NA,TRBJ2-5,CSVGQSRGTQYF,TGCAGCGTTGGCCAGTCGAGGGGGACCCAGTACTTC
TRBV5-1,NA,TRBD2,TRBJ2-7,CASSTGTSGGQQYF,TGCGCCAGCAGCACCGGGACTAGCGGGGGCCAGCAGTACTTC
TRBV3-1,NA,TRBD2,TRBJ2-7,CASTPKAGLLSYEQYF,TGTGCCAGCACCCCCAAAGCGGGGCTTCTCTCCTACGAGCAGTACTTC
TRBV19,NA,NA,TRBJ2-7,CASSPPQGTRREQYF,TGTGCCAGTAGTCCCCCACAGGGAACGCGTCGCGAGCAGTACTTC
TRBV5-1,NA,NA,TRBJ2-5,CASSKKAEKETQYF,TGCGCCAGCAGCAAAAAGGCGGAAAAAGAGACCCAGTACTTC
TRBV27,NA,TRBD1,TRBJ2-7,CASTPRTGPYEQYF,TGTGCCAGCACCCCCCGGACAGGCCCCTACGAGCAGTACTTC